This T cell receptor beta chain was sequenced during a study of T cells in Graves' hyperthyroidism and ophthalmopathy. Amplification of TCR beta CDR3 regions used RNA as the template. First-round RT-PCR targeting the TCR CDR3 was performed with the HTBI primer set. MiXCR, run by TCRdb on the multiplex PCR reads, gives a single entry per CDR3 protein. Among approximately 640,000 distinct CDR3 sequences listed, 40% to 55% were seen once. To note about this clonotype: Antigen specificity is unknown.

From germline, CDR1 is SQVTM and CDR2 ANQGSEA. The CDR3 has 13 amino acids. Trimming removed 3 bases from V and 3 bases from J; junction bases left unmatched: 3. Study-wide results and limits: A median 6.5 months before onset, the model predicted ophthalmopathy. Ophthalmopathy was separated from stable hyperthyroidism by a 13 V-J model.

This chain uses TRBV29-1 with TRBJ2-7; TRBD1 matches 9 bases. The sample taken for sequencing was peripheral blood or thyroid tissue (not recorded which). The TCR comes from an adult man with Graves' disease, either hyperthyroidism or ophthalmopathy (not recorded which). The CDR3 DNA reads TGCAGCGTTGAGTGGGACAGGGTCTACGAGCAGTACTTC. Translated: CSVEWDRVYEQYF.